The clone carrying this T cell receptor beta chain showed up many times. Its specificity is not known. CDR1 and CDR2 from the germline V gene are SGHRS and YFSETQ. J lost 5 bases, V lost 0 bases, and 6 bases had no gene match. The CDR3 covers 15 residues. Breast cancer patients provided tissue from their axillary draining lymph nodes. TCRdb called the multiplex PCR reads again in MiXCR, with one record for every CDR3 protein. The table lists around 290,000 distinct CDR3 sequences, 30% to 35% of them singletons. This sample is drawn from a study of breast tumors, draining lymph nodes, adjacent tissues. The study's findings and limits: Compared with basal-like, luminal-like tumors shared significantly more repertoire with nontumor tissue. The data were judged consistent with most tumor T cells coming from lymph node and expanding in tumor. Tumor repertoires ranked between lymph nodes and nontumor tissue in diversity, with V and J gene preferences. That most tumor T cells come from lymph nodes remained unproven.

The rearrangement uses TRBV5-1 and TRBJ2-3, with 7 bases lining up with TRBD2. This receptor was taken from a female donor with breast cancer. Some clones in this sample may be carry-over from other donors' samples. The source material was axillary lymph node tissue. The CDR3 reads CASSLEGGNGDTQYF. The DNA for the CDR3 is TGCGCCAGCAGCTTGGAGGGAGGGAATGGAGATACGCAGTATTTT.